These 14 T cell receptor beta chains were all obtained from the same sample, sequenced in a study of blood T cell repertoires in COVID-19. Sequencing was performed with immunoSEQ multiplex PCR; in TCRdb, only in-frame clones are kept and a portion is missing. The top ten clones hold 4.8% of a sample with about 160,000 clones, approximately 92% of them seen once. Sequencing was carried out using peripheral blood. These receptors came from a man aged 25 to 40 with COVID-19, enrolled during active disease.

This clone was seen just once. The chain employs TRBV12-3 or TRBV12-4 and TRBJ1-1; a weak D match, TRBD1 (6 bases). This CDR3 spans 12 amino acids. V was cut by 5 bases and J by 7 bases, with 11 bases left in between. DNA for the CDR3: TGTGCCAGCAGTACGGGACACCGTGAAGCTTTCTTT. This encodes CASSTGHREAFF.

This clone appeared once. This chain uses TRBV28 with TRBJ2-2; D unresolved. The germline CDR1 and CDR2 sequences are MDHEN and SYDVKM. Between the trimmed V and J ends, which lost 3 bases and 6 bases, there was a span of 8 bases. The CDR3 loop spans 13 amino acids. The CDR3 protein is CASSLSVPGELFF. For the CDR3, the DNA is TGTGCCAGCAGTTTGAGCGTGCCCGGGGAGCTGTTTTTT.

This clone was seen only once. The chain joins TRBV19 to TRBJ1-6; 7 bases are a match to TRBD1. The CDR3 length is 15 residues. Germline CDR1 reads LNHDA; CDR2 reads SQIVND (reference sequence). V dropped 5 bases and J dropped 10; count of bases not matched to a gene: 11. CDR3 amino acids: CASSQEQGIGSPLHF. CDR3 bases: TGTGCCAGTAGTCAGGAACAGGGGATAGGCTCACCCCTCCACTTT.

This sequence joins TRBV4-2 and TRBJ1-2; no definite D call. Germline CDR1 and CDR2: LGHNA and YNFKEQ. The ends were cut back, 0 bases at V and 5 bases at J, with 10 bases in the middle. The CDR3 runs to 14 residues. The CDR3 is CASSQDVQDYGYTF. In DNA form, the CDR3 reads TGTGCCAGCAGCCAAGATGTCCAGGATTATGGCTACACCTTC.

The chain joins TRBV6-2 or TRBV6-3 to TRBJ2-2; D may be TRBD1 (7 bases). V lost 2 bases, J lost 1 base, and 17 bases lay in between. CDR1 MNHEY and CDR2 SVGEGT come from the germline V gene. The CDR3 is 18 residues long. The CDR3 DNA reads TGTGCCAGCAGTTACCTCGTCAGGGGGAGGTTGAACACCGGGGAGCTGTTTTTT. Its translation: CASSYLVRGRLNTGELFF.

The chain employs TRBV5-5 and TRBJ1-2, with D possibly matching TRBD1 (6 bases). V was cut by 5 bases and J by 2 bases, with 10 bases left in between. Germline V CDR1 and CDR2: SGHKS, YYEKEE (reference sequence). The CDR3 is made up of 13 amino acids. CDR3 sequence (DNA): TGTGCCAGCAGTCAAGACAGGAACTATGGCTACACCTTC. Residues: CASSQDRNYGYTF.

The chain has TRBV9 and TRBJ2-5; the D is unclear. This CDR3 has 13 residues. Looked up from germline, CDR1 is SGDLS and CDR2 is YYNGEE. V dropped 6 bases and J dropped 5 bases, with 14 bases sitting between them. CDR3 loop: CASTSATQETQYF. The CDR3 DNA is TGTGCCAGCACGAGCGCCACGCAGGAGACCCAGTACTTC. Combining the CDR3 with reference TRBV9 and TRBJ2-5 gives the whole variable domain DSGVTQTPKHLITATGQRVTLRCSPRSGDLSVYWYQQSLDQGLQFLIQYYNGEERAKGNILERFSAQQFPDLHSELNLSSLELGDSALYFCASTSATQETQYFGPGTRLLVL.

This chain uses TRBV27 with TRBJ1-2; 7 bases align to TRBD1. The CDR3 spans 14 residues. V lost 5 bases and J lost 3; bases outside the gene matches: 6. Germline V gives CDR1 MNHEY, CDR2 SMNVEV (reference sequence). CDR3 DNA: TGTGCCAGCAGTCTGACAGGGTTTGACTATGGCTACACCTTC. As protein: CASSLTGFDYGYTF.

The CDR3 sequence: CASRTSGSLNEQFF. In nucleotides, the CDR3 is TGTGCCAGCAGGACTAGCGGGAGCCTCAATGAGCAGTTCTTC. This chain joins TRBV7-9 and TRBJ2-1; 12 bases map to TRBD2. V trimming: 6 bases; J trimming: 6 bases; junction bases outside the gene matches: 3. The CDR3 runs to 14 residues. Germline lookup yields CDR1 SEHNR and CDR2 FQNEAQ (reference sequence).

This sequence joins TRBV5-1 and TRBJ1-1; no clear D gene. The CDR3 sequence is 14 residues long. V gave up 0 bases and J gave up 1 base, with 7 bases separating them. Germline lookup yields CDR1 SGHRS and CDR2 YFSETQ. CDR3 nucleotides: TGCGCCAGCAGCTTGGGGGGAGCGAACACTGAAGCTTTCTTT. The encoded protein is CASSLGGANTEAFF.

The chain uses TRBV5-3 and TRBJ2-7, with 11 bases matching TRBD1. TRBV5-3 is an ORF, with its function uncertain. The trim removed 3 bases at V and 3 bases at J, leaving 5 bases unmatched. The CDR3 has 15 residues. The chain's CDR3 is CARSSGQGAIYEQYF. Written as DNA, the CDR3 is TGTGCCAGAAGCTCCGGACAGGGGGCCATCTACGAGCAGTACTTC.

This chain uses TRBV10-3 with TRBJ1-3; TRBD1 might be the D (6 bases). Germline V lookup: CDR1 ENHRY, CDR2 SYGVKD. Trimming shortened V by 7 bases and J by 0 bases, and 16 bases separated the two germline ends. The CDR3 consists of 16 residues. The CDR3 region is CAITTTTGLSGNTIYF. The DNA for the CDR3 is TGTGCCATCACCACAACGACAGGACTCTCTGGAAACACCATATATTTT.

The J gene is TRBJ2-7, the V gene TRBV24-1; a weak D match, TRBD2 (5 bases). The CDR3 is 14 residues long. The V gene's germline CDR1 is KGHDR and CDR2 SFDVKD. V dropped 6 bases and J dropped 1 base, with 12 bases sitting between them. CDR3 amino acids: CATSSLGVSYEQYF. As DNA, the CDR3 is TGTGCCACCAGTTCCCTGGGAGTGTCCTACGAGCAGTACTTC.

The chain uses TRBV23-1 and TRBJ2-7; 10 nucleotides line up with TRBD1. TRBV23-1 counts as an open reading frame of uncertain function. V shed 7 bases, J shed 4 bases, and the junction held 7 bases outside the gene matches. The CDR3 covers 14 residues. The CDR3 is CASKRDRGIYEQYF. DNA for the CDR3: TGCGCCAGCAAAAGGGACAGGGGAATTTACGAGCAGTACTTC.